This is a list of T cell receptor beta chains from one sample in a study of T cell changes during pregnancy in multiple sclerosis. Assay used: immunoSEQ multiplex PCR; TCRdb lists only in-frame clones, some missing. The repertoire holds some 77,000 clones, with over 85% as singletons. The sequenced sample was peripheral blood, obtained in the second trimester of pregnancy. The receptors come from a female donor in good health, enrolled as a control in a pregnancy study. Each CDR3 is given with its conserved first and last residue. D genes are given only for firm matches. Clone sizes are given selectively: once, few, many, or a class where the clone is expanded.

>TRBV6-1|TRBJ2-7|TRBD2|NA
CASILWGLSYSEQYF
TGTGCCAGCATCCTTTGGGGACTATCGTACAGCGAGCAGTACTTC
>TRBV15|TRBJ2-2|TRBD1|few
CATSREQGASGELFF
TGTGCCACCAGCAGAGAACAGGGGGCCTCCGGGGAGCTGTTTTTT
>TRBV6-6|TRBJ2-7|TRBD1|once
CASTKPGQKLYEQYF
TGTGCCAGCACTAAACCGGGACAGAAACTCTACGAGCAGTACTTC
>TRBV6-5|TRBJ2-3|NA|NA
CASSSTAADTQYF
TGTGCCAGCAGTTCCACAGCAGCAGATACGCAGTATTTT
>TRBV6-1|TRBJ1-5|TRBD1|NA
CASSEAGGGQGAQSNQPQHF
TGTGCCAGCAGTGAAGCGGGGGGGGGACAGGGGGCGCAGAGCAATCAGCCCCAGCATTTT
>TRBV5-4|TRBJ2-1|NA|NA
CASSPEGQRSQFF
TGTGCCAGCAGCCCCGAAGGACAGCGATCGCAGTTCTTC
>TRBV15|TRBJ2-3|TRBD2|NA
CATSRTSGGTDTQYF
TGTGCCACCAGCAGGACTAGCGGGGGGACAGATACGCAGTATTTT
>TRBV7-9|TRBJ1-1|NA|NA
CASSHWMGANTEAFF
TGTGCCAGCAGCCACTGGATGGGAGCGAACACTGAAGCTTTCTTT
>TRBV30|TRBJ2-7|TRBD1|NA
CAWSVGTGRYEQYF
TGTGCCTGGAGTGTCGGGACAGGGCGCTACGAGCAGTACTTC
>TRBV23-1|TRBJ1-6|NA|NA
CASNHRWGHNSPLHF
TGCGCCAGCAATCACAGGTGGGGCCATAATTCACCCCTCCACTTT
>TRBV11-1|TRBJ2-3|TRBD2|NA
CASSPRGVAGTDTQYF
TGTGCCAGCAGCCCCCGGGGGGTAGCGGGTACAGATACGCAGTATTTT
>TRBV6-5|TRBJ1-1|TRBD1|NA
CASSLGTGLAFF
TGTGCCAGCAGTTTAGGGACAGGGTTAGCTTTCTTT
>TRBV7-2|TRBJ2-3|TRBD2|NA
CASSLARGGADTQYF
TGTGCCAGCAGCTTAGCGCGTGGGGGGGCAGATACGCAGTATTTT
>TRBV18|TRBJ1-2|NA|NA
CASSADMNYGYTF
TGTGCCAGCTCAGCGGACATGAACTATGGCTACACCTTC
>TRBV7-9|TRBJ2-7|NA|NA
CASSAYGGPYEQYF
TGTGCCAGCAGCGCATACGGGGGTCCCTACGAGCAGTACTTC
>TRBV4-3|TRBJ2-7|TRBD2|NA
CASSQGAGSDEQYF
TGCGCCAGCAGCCAAGGAGCGGGGTCTGACGAGCAGTACTTC
>TRBV7-2|TRBJ2-1|NA|NA
CASSLGGYYNEQFF
TGTGCCAGCAGCTTGGGCGGGTACTACAATGAGCAGTTCTTC
>TRBV7-2|TRBJ2-7|TRBD1|NA
CASSSTGFGYEQYF
TGTGCCAGCAGCTCGACAGGGTTTGGCTACGAGCAGTACTTC
>TRBV7-3|TRBJ2-2|TRBD2|NA
CASSSLAGALSGELFF
TGTGCCAGCAGCTCTCTAGCGGGGGCCCTGTCCGGGGAGCTGTTTTTT
>TRBV12-5|TRBJ2-2|NA|NA
CASGPTATGELFF
TGTGCTAGTGGTCCCACAGCCACCGGGGAGCTGTTTTTT
>TRBV6-5|TRBJ2-5|NA|NA
CASSSQALGAGTQYF
TGTGCCAGCAGTTCTCAGGCCTTAGGGGCTGGGACCCAGTACTTC
>TRBV18|TRBJ1-2|NA|once
CASSPGLDGYTF
TGTGCCAGCTCACCAGGACTGGATGGCTACACCTTC
>TRBV2|TRBJ2-7|NA|NA
CASSYSSYEQYF
TGTGCCAGCAGTTACAGCTCCTACGAGCAGTACTTC
>TRBV19|TRBJ1-5|TRBD1|NA
CASSWDRGNQPQHF
TGTGCCAGCTCGTGGGACAGGGGAAATCAGCCCCAGCATTTT
>TRBV4-1|TRBJ1-1|TRBD1|NA
CASSQTGTLGNTETFF
TGCGCCAGCAGCCAGACAGGGACGTTGGGGAACACTGAAACTTTCTTT
>TRBV5-4|TRBJ2-1|TRBD1|NA
CASSLGDRNEQFF
TGTGCCAGCAGCTTGGGGGACAGAAATGAGCAGTTCTTC
>TRBV18|TRBJ2-3|NA|NA
CASSPGTIGSTDTQYF
TGTGCCAGCTCACCCGGGACAATTGGAAGCACAGATACGCAGTATTTT
>TRBV27|TRBJ2-7|NA|NA
CASSPVTGTSYEQYF
TGTGCCAGCAGTCCGGTAACAGGGACATCCTACGAGCAGTACTTC
>TRBV2|TRBJ2-7|TRBD2|once
CASSGGGSYKGFYEQYF
TGTGCCAGCAGTGGGGGGGGGTCCTACAAGGGGTTCTACGAGCAGTACTTC
>TRBV7-3|TRBJ2-3|TRBD2|NA
CASSLGPGGGPDTQYF
TGTGCCAGCAGCTTAGGACCGGGGGGAGGCCCAGATACGCAGTATTTT
>TRBV7-3|TRBJ2-2|NA|NA
CASSPGHLSGELFF
TGTGCCAGCAGCCCTGGACATCTAAGCGGGGAGCTGTTTTTT
>TRBV28|TRBJ1-1|TRBD1|NA
CASSPHNGQGRAFF
TGTGCCAGCAGCCCACATAACGGACAGGGCCGAGCTTTCTTT
>TRBV28|TRBJ2-1|TRBD1|once
CASRSNPGQGSNEQFF
TGTGCCAGCCGATCGAACCCGGGACAGGGGAGCAATGAGCAGTTCTTC
>TRBV4-1|TRBJ2-3|TRBD1|NA
CASSQPARGGWDTQYF
TGCGCCAGCAGCCAACCAGCGCGAGGGGGCTGGGATACGCAGTATTTT
>TRBV27|TRBJ2-1|TRBD1|NA
CASSFGGQGFYNEQFF
TGTGCCAGCAGTTTTGGGGGACAGGGTTTCTACAATGAGCAGTTCTTC
>TRBV13|TRBJ2-5|NA|once
CASSLRHLEETQYF
TGTGCCAGCAGCTTACGCCACCTAGAAGAGACCCAGTACTTC
>TRBV29-1|TRBJ1-1|NA|few
CSGGKEVEAFF
TGCAGCGGGGGTAAGGAGGTGGAAGCTTTCTTT
>TRBV29-1|TRBJ2-2|TRBD1|NA
CSVDRGNTGELFF
TGCAGCGTAGACAGGGGAAACACCGGGGAGCTGTTTTTT
>TRBV30|TRBJ2-5|NA|NA
CAWSVLNTLETQYF
TGTGCCTGGAGTGTCCTAAATACCCTCGAGACCCAGTACTTC
>TRBV10-3|TRBJ1-5|NA|NA
CAISESGAQPQHF
TGTGCCATCAGTGAGTCAGGGGCTCAGCCCCAGCATTTT
>TRBV7-9|TRBJ1-2|NA|NA
CASSRSYGYTF
TGTGCCAGCTCCCGTAGCTATGGCTACACCTTC
>TRBV4-1|TRBJ1-2|NA|once
CASSQAGGGGNYGYTF
TGCGCCAGCAGCCAAGCCGGGGGAGGGGGTAACTATGGCTACACCTTC
>TRBV5-6|TRBJ2-3|NA|few
CASAGGDRGRYTQYF
TGTGCCAGCGCGGGGGGGGACAGGGGTCGGTATACGCAGTATTTT
>TRBV29-1|TRBJ1-2|NA|NA
CSVESHEEGNGYTF
TGCAGCGTTGAATCCCACGAGGAAGGAAATGGCTACACCTTC
>TRBV13|TRBJ1-6|NA|NA
CASSLAVNNSPLHF
TGTGCCAGCAGCTTGGCCGTGAATAATTCACCCCTCCACTTT
>TRBV4-2|TRBJ1-1|NA|NA
CASSRGGDTEAFF
TGTGCCAGCAGCCGGGGGGGGGACACTGAAGCTTTCTTT
>TRBV7-6|TRBJ1-6|TRBD1|NA
CASSLQGAGVYNSPLHF
TGTGCCAGCAGCTTACAGGGGGCAGGGGTATATAATTCACCCCTCCACTTT
>TRBV30|TRBJ1-6|NA|NA
CAWSRQLLNSPLHF
TGTGCCTGGAGTCGACAGCTTTTGAATTCACCCCTCCACTTT
>TRBV15|TRBJ1-1|NA|NA
CATSSMETEAFF
TGTGCCACCAGCAGTATGGAGACTGAAGCTTTCTTT